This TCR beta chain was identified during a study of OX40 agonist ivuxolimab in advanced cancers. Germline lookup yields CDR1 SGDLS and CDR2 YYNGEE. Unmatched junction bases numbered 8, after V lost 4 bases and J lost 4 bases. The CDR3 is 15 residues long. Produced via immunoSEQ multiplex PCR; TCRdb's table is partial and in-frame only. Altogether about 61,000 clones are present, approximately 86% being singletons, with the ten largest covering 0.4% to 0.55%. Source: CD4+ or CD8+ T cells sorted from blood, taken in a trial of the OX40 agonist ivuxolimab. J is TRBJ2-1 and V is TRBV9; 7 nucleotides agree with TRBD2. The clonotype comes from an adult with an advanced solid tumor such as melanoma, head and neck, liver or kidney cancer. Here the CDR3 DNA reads TGTGCCAGCAGCTCTTCTAGCGGAGCGTACAATGAGCAGTTCTTC. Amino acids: CASSSSSGAYNEQFF.